This entry is about one T cell receptor (beta chain). The CDR3 totals 16 residues. Trimming removed 4 bases from V and 2 bases from J, with 14 bases in between. Germline V gene data show CDR1 as SNHLY and CDR2 as FYNNEI. The sample comes from a study of OX40 agonist ivuxolimab in advanced cancers. The data were produced by immunoSEQ multiplex PCR, yet TCRdb's version contains in-frame clones alone and is incomplete. The sample contains approximately 100,000 clones, less than 95% of which appear only once. Sequencing used CD4+ or CD8+ T cells sorted from blood, obtained in a trial of the OX40 agonist ivuxolimab. This sequence originates from an adult with an advanced solid tumor such as melanoma, head and neck, liver or kidney cancer. The chain couples TRBV2 to TRBJ2-2; possible D gene TRBD2, 5 bases. In DNA, the CDR3 is TGTGCCAGCAGTGGGTCCAGCGGAAGAAACACCGGGGAGCTGTTTTTT. This gives the protein CASSGSSGRNTGELFF.